The next 7 T cell receptor beta chains were all read from a single sample in a study of immune reconstitution after stem cell transplant in scleroderma. Using its own MiXCR run on the RT-PCR reads, TCRdb lists one record per CDR3 protein. This table has hundreds of distinct CDR3 sequences, less than 10% appearing once. The sample here was taken before or after autologous hematopoietic stem cell transplantation (not recorded which). The origin of the receptors is a male donor with systemic sclerosis.

This clonotype was recorded once. The chain is built from TRBV12-3 or TRBV12-4 and TRBJ2-7; a weak D match, TRBD2 (6 bases). CDR3 length: 12 amino acids. V lost 5 bases and J lost 7, with 12 bases in between. This chain's CDR3 is CASSGGIGEQYF. CDR3 nucleotides: TGTGCCAGCAGTGGGGGGATCGGGGAGCAGTACTTC.

Relative to its sample, this clonotype is medium-sized. The chain carries TRBV30 and TRBJ2-1; D call uncertain. Germline-derived CDR1 and CDR2 are GTSNPN and SVGIG (reference sequence). This CDR3 spans 14 amino acids. Trimming cost V 3 bases and J 0 bases, with 9 bases left between them. The CDR3 loop is CAWSSESSYNEQFF. The CDR3 nucleotides read TGTGCCTGGAGCAGCGAGAGCTCCTACAATGAGCAGTTCTTC. The whole variable domain, remainder taken from reference TRBV30 and TRBJ2-1, is SQTIHQWPATLVQPVGSPLSLECTVEGTSNPNLYWYRQAAGRGLQLLFYSVGIGQISSEVPQNLSASRPQDRQFILSSKKLLLSDSGFYLCAWSSESSYNEQFFGPGTRLTVL.

By share, this clonotype ranks as large (0.1 to 1%). The CDR3, as DNA: TGTGCCAGCAGTGACCCTCGGCAAGCCTCCACAGATACGCAGTATTTT. Protein product: CASSDPRQASTDTQYF. The chain employs TRBV2 and TRBJ2-3; D remains unclear. Trimming took 3 bases from V and 2 from J, leaving 15 bases between them. This CDR3 is 16 amino acids long. The V gene's germline CDR1 is SNHLY and CDR2 FYNNEI.

This chain connects TRBV20-1 to TRBJ2-3; D call uncertain. Germline V gene lookup returns CDR1 DFQATT and CDR2 SNEGSKA (reference sequence). Trimming stripped 1 base from V and 2 bases from J, with 10 bases between. The CDR3 sequence is 14 residues long. CDR3 in amino acids: CSARVPPNTDTQYF. CDR3 sequence (DNA): TGCAGTGCTAGAGTCCCCCCTAACACAGATACGCAGTATTTT.

This clonotype is judged large. The chain couples TRBV10-2 to TRBJ1-1; perhaps TRBD1 as D (6 bases). The CDR3 length is 15 residues. V lost 2 bases to trimming and J lost 6 bases, with 16 bases between them. Germline CDR1 and CDR2: WSHSY and SAAADI. This CDR3 reads CASSENSIGGPEAFF. In DNA form, the CDR3 reads TGCGCCAGCAGTGAGAATAGTATAGGGGGTCCTGAAGCTTTCTTT.

This clonotype is medium-sized. The genes are TRBV20-1 and TRBJ2-1, with D possibly TRBD2 on 6 matching bases. The CDR3 loop spans 16 amino acids. With 0 bases removed from V and 0 bases from J, the gap between germline ends came to 12 bases. Germline V gives CDR1 DFQATT, CDR2 SNEGSKA (reference sequence). The CDR3 DNA sequence: TGCAGTGCTAGAGATCGTGGCGGGGTCTCCTACAATGAGCAGTTCTTC. Its translation: CSARDRGGVSYNEQFF.

By frequency in the sample, this clonotype is medium-sized. The chain employs TRBV29-1 and TRBJ2-7, with unresolved D. From germline, CDR1 is SQVTM and CDR2 ANQGSEA. Trimming took off 0 bases at V and 3 bases at J, with 9 bases between the two ends. This CDR3 is built from 13 residues. CDR3 region: CSVEDQGNYEQYF. CDR3 DNA sequence: TGCAGCGTTGAAGATCAAGGGAACTACGAGCAGTACTTC.